Presented here are 20 T cell receptor beta chains from one specimen sequenced in a study of T cells after yellow fever vaccination. TCRdb recomputed calls from the 5' RACE reads with MiXCR, one row per CDR3 protein. The sample has some 300,000 distinct CDR3 sequences; about 10% are singletons. The specimen comprised CD4+ T cells sorted from PBMCs, sampled 5 days after the yellow fever booster vaccination. All receptors come from a man aged 18 to 30 who received the YFV17D yellow fever vaccine.

Many counts were recorded for this clonotype. The chain combines TRBV3-1 with TRBJ1-1; D possibly corresponds to TRBD1 (6 bases). CDR3 length equals 14 residues. Germline V CDR1 and CDR2: LGHDT, YNNKEL (reference sequence). The V end lost 4 bases, the J end lost 1 base, and 10 bases lay between the germline ends. In DNA form, the CDR3 reads TGTGCCAGCAGCCTCCGGACAGCGAACACTGAAGCTTTCTTT. Protein product: CASSLRTANTEAFF.

V is TRBV11-2 and J is TRBJ1-1, with D hard to call. V lost 7 bases, J lost 10 bases, and 13 bases lay in between. The CDR3 is 11 amino acids. Germline CDR1 SGHAT, CDR2 FQNNGV. CDR3 nucleotide sequence: TGTGCCAGCACCCCAAGAAAGGCAGCTTTCTTT. This encodes CASTPRKAAFF.

This clonotype was observed a few times. This chain links TRBV27 with TRBJ2-5; 9 nucleotides line up with TRBD2. With V trimmed by 4 bases and J by 4 bases, 13 bases remained unmatched. CDR3 length: 17 residues. Germline CDR1 is MNHEY and CDR2 is SMNVEV (reference sequence). CDR3 loop: CASSSWTGTSHRETQYF. CDR3 nucleotides: TGTGCCAGCAGTTCATGGACCGGGACTAGCCATCGAGAGACCCAGTACTTC.

The chain couples TRBV30 to TRBJ2-3; D possibly corresponds to TRBD1 (6 bases). The length of the CDR3 is 15 residues. Germline CDR1 GTSNPN, CDR2 SVGIG (reference sequence). The V end was cut by 5 bases, the J end by 4 bases, with 19 bases between. The CDR3 reads CAWVRSLAGADTQYF. The DNA for the CDR3 is TGTGCCTGGGTGCGGTCGCTAGCAGGGGCAGATACGCAGTATTTT.

On this clonotype itself: The junction differs from germline at one of its ends, possibly a read error. CDR3 in amino acids: CASSQGPALKTEAFF. The CDR3 DNA reads TGCGCCAGCAGCCAGGGGCCAGCCCTGAAAACTGAAGCTTTCTTT. The chain links TRBV4-1 to TRBJ1-1; D might be TRBD1 (5 bases). The CDR3 covers 15 residues. CDR1 MGHRA and CDR2 YSYEKL come from the germline V gene.

V gene TRBV3-1 combines with J gene TRBJ1-2; 9 nucleotides line up with TRBD1. The CDR3 has 13 residues. The J segment lost 4 bases and the V segment lost 6 bases, leaving 3 bases of the junction unmatched. The germline V gene has CDR1 LGHDT and CDR2 YNNKEL (reference sequence). DNA of the CDR3: TGTGCCAGCAGTACAGGGGGCTTCTATGGCTACACCTTC. This codes for CASSTGGFYGYTF. The variable domain in full, with the rest retrieved from reference TRBV3-1 and TRBJ1-2, is DTAVSQTPKYLVTQMGNDKSIKCEQNLGHDTMYWYKQDSKKFLKIMFSYNNKELIINETVPNRFSPKSPDKAHLNLHINSLELGDSAVYFCASSTGGFYGYTFGSGTRLTVV.

This rearrangement joins TRBV19 to TRBJ2-2, with D hard to call. Germline V gene lookup returns CDR1 LNHDA and CDR2 SQIVND (reference sequence). Trimming stripped 5 bases from V and 0 bases from J, with 10 bases between. The CDR3 sequence is 15 residues long. The CDR3 DNA reads as TGTGCCAGTAGTTTGGGCATTACGAACACCGGGGAGCTGTTTTTT. This gives the protein CASSLGITNTGELFF.

This clonotype was recorded a few times. The chain links TRBV6-5 to TRBJ1-2; 8 bases are a match to TRBD1. V dropped 2 bases and J dropped 4; count of bases not matched to a gene: 3. Germline CDR1 is MNHEY and CDR2 is SVGAGI. The CDR3 has 14 amino acids. The CDR3 spells CASSYQGTGYGYTF. CDR3 DNA sequence: TGTGCCAGCAGTTACCAAGGGACAGGCTATGGCTACACCTTC.

This clonotype was seen a few times. The chain carries TRBV7-2 and TRBJ2-5, with D uncertain. The V end was cut by 8 bases, the J end by 2 bases, with 12 bases between. CDR1 SGHTA and CDR2 FQGNSA come from the germline V gene. This CDR3 region has 13 residues. CDR3 loop: CASSRSVQETQYF. The CDR3 DNA is TGTGCCAGCTCCCGGTCGGTTCAAGAGACCCAGTACTTC.

This clonotype was counted a few times. This chain links TRBV11-1 with TRBJ2-5; 9 positions match TRBD1. The CDR3 runs to 17 residues. V trimming: 0 bases; J trimming: 3 bases; junction bases outside the gene matches: 8. CDR1 and CDR2 from the germline V gene are SGHAT and FQDESV (reference sequence). The CDR3 protein is CASSLALGQGLEETQYF. As DNA, the CDR3 is TGTGCCAGCAGCTTAGCGTTAGGACAGGGGCTGGAAGAGACCCAGTACTTC.

This chain connects TRBV4-1 to TRBJ2-7; D gene uncertain. Germline values: CDR1 MGHRA, CDR2 YSYEKL. This CDR3 has 14 residues. V was pared by 2 bases and J by 2 bases, with 10 bases between. CDR3 residues: CASSQSRQTYEQYF. CDR3 DNA sequence: TGCGCCAGCAGCCAATCTCGGCAAACCTACGAGCAGTACTTC.

In its sample, this clonotype was seen many times. The chain couples TRBV28 to TRBJ2-5, with D possibly matching TRBD2 (5 bases). The CDR3 is made up of 13 amino acids. V was pared by 4 bases and J by 5 bases, with 11 bases between. The germline gives CDR1 MDHEN, CDR2 SYDVKM. The CDR3 sequence: CASSSGVYETQYF. CDR3 nucleotides: TGTGCCAGCAGTTCCGGGGTCTATGAGACCCAGTACTTC.

The chain's CDR3 is CASSSGDRASANEKLFF. The CDR3 DNA follows: TGTGCCAGCAGTTCCGGGGACAGGGCGTCGGCTAATGAAAAACTGTTTTTT. This chain uses TRBV12-3 or TRBV12-4 with TRBJ1-4; 9 nucleotides match TRBD1. The CDR3 runs 17 residues. The J segment lost 3 bases and the V segment lost 4 bases, leaving 9 bases of the junction unmatched.

There are many counts of this clonotype. This chain uses TRBV9 with TRBJ2-7, with 7 bases identical to TRBD1. The CDR3 loop spans 13 amino acids. The junction had 6 bases not matched to a gene; V was cut back by 3 bases and J by 6 bases. CDR1 and CDR2 from the germline V gene are SGDLS and YYNGEE. The CDR3, as DNA: TGTGCCAGCAGCGCCGGACAGGTAACCGAGCAGTACTTC. Translation: CASSAGQVTEQYF.

This clonotype was detected a few times. J is TRBJ1-1 and V is TRBV5-1; a weak D match, TRBD1 (5 bases). Per the germline V gene, CDR1 is SGHRS and CDR2 is YFSETQ. CDR3 length: 15 amino acids. Trimming cost V 3 bases and J 2 bases, with 14 bases left between them. This chain's CDR3 is CASSSAPGTNTEAFF. Written as DNA, the CDR3 is TGCGCCAGCAGCTCGGCCCCGGGGACTAACACTGAAGCTTTCTTT.

This clonotype was recorded a few times. The chain employs TRBV4-3 and TRBJ2-5, with TRBD1 matching 10 bases. Losses at the gene ends were 1 base for V and 3 bases for J; bases not matched to a gene: 5. The CDR3 is 16 amino acids. Germline CDR1 and CDR2: LGHNA and YSLEER. The CDR3 spells CASSQGLGQGEETQYF. The CDR3 bases are TGCGCCAGCAGCCAAGGTTTAGGACAGGGGGAAGAGACCCAGTACTTC.

The CDR3 sequence: CASSTSFSYEQYF. The CDR3 nucleotides read TGTGCCAGCTCAACAAGTTTCTCCTACGAGCAGTACTTC. The chain recombines TRBV18 with TRBJ2-7, with D hard to call. The length of the CDR3 is 13 residues. Trimming stripped 5 bases from V and 0 bases from J, with 8 bases between. CDR1 is KGHSH and CDR2 is LQKENI in the germline V gene.

This clonotype has only a few counts. The CDR3 loop reads CASSIPGQGSTGELFF. The CDR3 region has the DNA TGTGCCAGCAGCATACCCGGACAGGGATCTACCGGGGAGCTGTTTTTT. The chain is built from TRBV7-9 and TRBJ2-2; 8 nucleotides agree with TRBD1. Germline lookup yields CDR1 SEHNR and CDR2 FQNEAQ (reference sequence). The V gene end was trimmed by 5 bases and the J gene end by 5 bases; junction bases not matched to a gene: 10. The CDR3 sequence is 16 residues long.

This clonotype occurred many times. A junction end diverges from the germline sequence, so it may reflect a read error. This rearrangement joins TRBV5-1 to TRBJ2-5, with D possibly being TRBD1 or TRBD2 (5 bases each). Germline values: CDR1 SGHRS, CDR2 YFSETQ. This CDR3 spans 13 amino acids. CDR3 coding DNA: TGTGCCAGCTCATCGGGGCAACAAGAGACCCAGTACTTC. Amino acid sequence: CASSSGQQETQYF.

This rearrangement joins TRBV4-1 to TRBJ1-4, with D tentatively TRBD1 (6 bases). V lost 4 bases and J 8 bases, leaving 23 bases between the germline ends. The CDR3 has 17 residues. CDR1 and CDR2 (germline): MGHRA, YSYEKL. The CDR3 loop reads CASSPRAGGRDQEKLFF. The CDR3 DNA reads as TGCGCCAGCAGCCCCCGGGCGGGGGGCAGGGACCAAGAAAAACTGTTTTTT.